These T cell receptor beta chains were read from a single sample in a study of blood T cell repertoires in COVID-19. Assay: immunoSEQ multiplex PCR; the TCRdb copy retains only in-frame clones and omits some. Of 140,000 to 150,000 clones listed, 65% to 85% are singletons. The sample consisted of peripheral blood. Receptors were obtained from a man aged 55 to 70 with active or convalescent COVID-19. Each CDR3 is given without its conserved first and last residue.

CDR3: ASSSDHPRTSGNYEQY; J: TRBJ2-7; V: TRBV5-1
CDR3: SVERARQRQF; J: TRBJ2-1; V: TRBV29-1
CDR3: SVALSGTQY; J: TRBJ2-5; V: TRBV29-1
CDR3: ASSLRQGAAGAF; J: TRBJ1-1; V: TRBV3-1/TRBV3-2
CDR3: ASSLLTSGTQETQY; J: TRBJ2-5; V: TRBV28
CDR3: ASSRTVTGELF; J: TRBJ2-2; V: TRBV18
CDR3: ASSLGLGLAGPEQY; J: TRBJ2-7; V: TRBV4-1
CDR3: ATSDPGWAGELF; J: TRBJ2-2; V: TRBV24-1
CDR3: ASSVGRSPTNEKLF; J: TRBJ1-4; V: TRBV9
CDR3: ASSLVQGGYNEQF; J: TRBJ2-1; V: TRBV5-6
CDR3: ASSYTARGWGGANVLT; J: TRBJ2-6; V: TRBV6-2/TRBV6-3
CDR3: ASSPLLLAGGRNEQF; J: TRBJ2-1; V: TRBV4-1
CDR3: ATSRLRQGHTEAF; J: TRBJ1-1; V: TRBV15
CDR3: ASSDPQGNEQF; J: TRBJ2-1; V: TRBV7-9
CDR3: ASSSGQHGNTIY; J: TRBJ1-3; V: TRBV6-5
CDR3: ASSYGTDNTEAF; J: TRBJ1-1; V: TRBV6-5
CDR3: ASSLSYGENIQY; J: TRBJ2-4; V: TRBV27
CDR3: AISDAGGAGELF; J: TRBJ2-2; V: TRBV10-3
CDR3: ASTRTSGFRSYNEQF; J: TRBJ2-1; V: TRBV28
CDR3: ASSYRGGTSGRALHQETQY; J: TRBJ2-5; V: TRBV19
CDR3: ASSPRTGGRTGELF; J: TRBJ2-2; V: TRBV7-3
CDR3: ASSPLLGDEQY; J: TRBJ2-7; V: TRBV18
CDR3: ASSLTSGSWNEQF; J: TRBJ2-1; V: TRBV7-3
CDR3: ASSTSTGTRYEQY; J: TRBJ2-7; V: TRBV21-1
CDR3: ASSFDRAESYGYT; J: TRBJ1-2; V: TRBV7-2
CDR3: ASSQLQGNEKLF; J: TRBJ1-4; V: TRBV4-3
CDR3: ASSLEGQNQH; J: TRBJ1-5; V: TRBV5-1
CDR3: ASRAPGGGKTQY; J: TRBJ2-5; V: TRBV10-1